The sequence of this TCR beta chain was determined in a study of regulatory T cells in long-lasting Graves disease. Sequencing libraries for TCR beta were prepared with iRepertoire HTBI primers and Arm-PCR of CDR3 regions. TCRdb re-called the multiplex PCR reads with MiXCR, one entry per CDR3 protein. The sample holds a few hundred thousand distinct CDR3 sequences, approximately 16% seen once. Germline assignment: CDR1 LNHDA and CDR2 SQIVND (reference sequence). V trimming: 7 bases; J trimming: 2 bases; junction bases outside the gene matches: 12. The CDR3 extends over 16 amino acids. Time point specified: newly diagnosed GD, antithyroid drugs for less than 3 months. RNA extracted from PBMCs served as the sequencing template. These sequences were also reported in another study, on T cells in Graves' hyperthyroidism and ophthalmopathy.

Source: peripheral blood mononuclear cells (PBMCs), taken at new diagnosis, from a patient treated with antithyroid drugs. This sequence originates from a woman in her thirties or forties with Graves disease. The rearrangement joins TRBV19 to TRBJ2-7, with 9 positions matching TRBD1. CDR3 amino acids: CASTTSTGTGTYEQYF. In DNA form, the CDR3 reads TGTGCCAGTACCACCTCCACCGGGACAGGGACCTACGAGCAGTACTTC. Based on the CDR3 plus reference TRBV19 and TRBJ2-7, the full variable domain is DGGITQSPKYLFRKEGQNVTLSCEQNLNHDAMYWYRQDPGQGLRLIYYSQIVNDFQKGDIAEGYSVSREKKESFPLTVTSAQKNPTAFYLCASTTSTGTGTYEQYFGPGTRLTVT.